This TCR beta chain was identified in a study of Graves' ophthalmopathy and Graves' hyperthyroidism. General study points: Most expanded clonotypes in thyroid above 0.001 frequency also showed up in blood. Ophthalmopathy was separated from stable hyperthyroidism by a 13-signature model with roughly 90% sensitivity and roughly 84% specificity.

This clonotype was recorded at least ten times. Its target is unknown. RNA transcripts were the source from which TCR beta CDR3 regions were amplified. HTBI-primed RT-PCR formed the first round, and a multiplex PCR formed the second. TCRdb analysed the multiplex PCR reads with MiXCR anew, one entry per CDR3 protein. This sample yields roughly 500,000 distinct CDR3 sequences, of which around 14% are seen a single time; 9.5% to 10% belongs to the top ten. The V end was cut by 1 base, the J end by 1 base, with 10 bases between. The CDR3 extends over 15 amino acids. Material for sequencing was blood. The TCR originated in a woman in her 30s with Graves' ophthalmopathy. The chain uses TRBV12-3 or TRBV12-4 and TRBJ2-5; D is ambiguous. CDR3: CASSLGAVVQETQYF. DNA for the CDR3: TGTGCCAGCAGTTTAGGGGCAGTAGTCCAAGAGACCCAGTACTTC.